A single sample is the source of the 9 T cell receptor beta chains below, sequenced in a study of identical twins. TCRdb re-derived calls from the 5' RACE reads in MiXCR, one entry per CDR3 protein. Among about 280,000 distinct CDR3 sequences, under 9.5% were seen once, and the ten largest hold less than 2.5%. These data also formed part of another study, on yellow fever vaccine responses in identical twins.

Input material: memory (CD45RO+) T cells sorted from blood. The receptors were gathered from a woman aged 18-29 years in good health.

This clonotype was seen repeatedly, ten times or more. The chain carries TRBV20-1 and TRBJ2-1, with 8 bases fitting TRBD2. Trimming cost V 1 base and J 10 bases; bases outside gene matches: 12. The germline V gene has CDR1 DFQATT and CDR2 SNEGSKA (reference sequence). The CDR3 length is 15 residues. The chain's CDR3 is CSARVIGNLAGEQFF. CDR3 DNA: TGCAGTGCTAGAGTTATAGGTAACCTAGCGGGCGAGCAGTTCTTC.

The table lists this clonotype with a few counts. The rearrangement links TRBV5-1 to TRBJ1-1; D is undetermined. The CDR3 consists of 12 residues. V lost 7 bases to trimming and J lost 1 base, with 8 bases between them. Germline values: CDR1 SGHRS, CDR2 YFSETQ. The CDR3 DNA reads as TGCGCCAGCGAAGCGAGGAACACTGAAGCTTTCTTT. It yields the protein CASEARNTEAFF.

This clonotype has at least ten counts. This chain joins TRBV5-1 and TRBJ2-7; 7 bases are shared with TRBD1. The CDR3 spans 15 residues. Trimming took 2 bases from V and 4 from J; bases not matched to a gene: 9. Germline lookup yields CDR1 SGHRS and CDR2 YFSETQ. The CDR3 is CASSLLGTVGYEQYV. DNA of the CDR3: TGCGCCAGCAGCTTACTGGGGACAGTGGGGTACGAGCAGTACGTC.

This clonotype was recorded a few times. This chain joins TRBV9 and TRBJ2-3, with a weak D call TRBD2 (5 bases). The CDR3 consists of 13 residues. Trimming took off 3 bases at V and 5 bases at J, with 10 bases between the two ends. The germline gives CDR1 SGDLS, CDR2 YYNGEE. The CDR3 loop reads CASSAEALDTQYF. The DNA of the CDR3 is TGTGCCAGCAGCGCGGAGGCGCTAGATACGCAGTATTTT. Filled out from reference TRBV9 and TRBJ2-3, the complete variable domain reads DSGVTQTPKHLITATGQRVTLRCSPRSGDLSVYWYQQSLDQGLQFLIQYYNGEERAKGNILERFSAQQFPDLHSELNLSSLELGDSALYFCASSAEALDTQYFGPGTRLTVL.

This clonotype was detected only a few times. The chain couples TRBV10-3 to TRBJ1-5; TRBD1 matches 8 bases. This CDR3 comprises 17 residues. Germline V gives CDR1 ENHRY, CDR2 SYGVKD. Trimming took 2 bases from V and 0 from J; bases not matched to a gene: 6. This CDR3 reads CAISEGQGDYSNQPQHF. The CDR3, as DNA: TGTGCCATCAGTGAGGGACAGGGAGATTATAGCAATCAGCCCCAGCATTTT.

The rearrangement joins TRBV6-5 to TRBJ2-1; 10 bases fit TRBD2. Germline CDR1 is MNHEY and CDR2 is SVGAGI. The CDR3 sequence is 16 residues long. J was trimmed by 10 bases and V by 2 bases; bases with no gene match: 11. CDR3 residues: CASSYASGRGGTEQFF. CDR3 in DNA: TGTGCCAGCAGTTACGCTAGCGGGAGAGGGGGAACCGAGCAGTTCTTC.

This clonotype was observed at least ten times. The genes are TRBV6-1 and TRBJ1-5; a possible D gene is TRBD1 (6 bases). This CDR3 has 15 residues. The V gene's germline CDR1 is MNHNS and CDR2 SASEGT. The V and J ends lost 3 bases and 7 bases respectively, with 16 bases between them. CDR3 nucleotides: TGTGCCAGCAGTGAGATTGGTGGGGGCGTCCAGCCCCAGCATTTT. Its protein is CASSEIGGGVQPQHF.

This clonotype was detected a few times. This chain uses TRBV6-2 or TRBV6-3 with TRBJ1-5; D is undetermined. Trimming removed 2 bases at V and 4 bases at J, with 9 bases between. CDR1 MNHEY and CDR2 SVGEGT come from the germline V gene. This CDR3 is 14 amino acids long. CDR3 loop: CASSYPQENQPQHF. The CDR3 DNA reads TGTGCCAGCAGTTACCCACAAGAGAATCAGCCCCAGCATTTT.

This chain connects TRBV20-1 to TRBJ2-5, with 7 bases matching TRBD2. Germline loops: CDR1 DFQATT, CDR2 SNEGSKA (reference sequence). The CDR3 has 15 residues. V gave up 3 bases and J gave up 6 bases; unmatched junction bases: 13. The CDR3: CSASPPGLEWKTQYF. CDR3 in DNA: TGCAGTGCTAGTCCCCCTGGACTAGAGTGGAAGACCCAGTACTTC.